Included here is one TCR beta chain sequence, with context. Its antigen is unidentified. The data originate from a study of radiotherapy plus CTLA-4 blockade in lung cancer. Assay: immunoSEQ multiplex PCR; the TCRdb copy retains only in-frame clones and omits some. The table records tens of thousands of clones, approximately 81% of them present only once. Treatment of patients with chemo-refractory metastatic non-small-cell lung cancer consisted of focal radiation plus CTLA-4 blockade with ipilimumab. The CDR3 runs to 13 residues. Germline V gene data show CDR1 as SGHDN and CDR2 as FVKESK. Trimming removed 7 bases at V and 2 bases at J, with 11 bases between. Study-wide results and limits: Reports state that early shifts in blood T cell clones, with interferon-beta, best predicted response.

The gene calls are TRBV14 and TRBJ2-5; D is uncertain. The TCR was taken from a human donor with non-small cell lung cancer that progressed on radiotherapy plus ipilimumab. Sample: peripheral blood, taken from a patient treated with radiotherapy plus ipilimumab. The CDR3 nucleotides are TGTGCCAGCACCAGAACTTCTCAAGAGACCCAGTACTTC. As protein: CASTRTSQETQYF.